Listed here are 24 T cell receptor beta chains from one sample, sequenced in a study of T cells in Graves' hyperthyroidism and ophthalmopathy. Template material for amplifying TCR beta CDR3 regions consisted of RNA transcripts. A set of HTBI primers served as the primers for a first-round RT-PCR of the TCR CDR3. TCRdb processed the multiplex PCR reads anew with MiXCR; each CDR3 protein has one entry. The data show hundreds of thousands of distinct CDR3 sequences, with approximately 14% seen just once and roughly 10% held by the top ten. Material for sequencing was blood. Every receptor here comes from a woman between 18 and 29 years old with Graves' hyperthyroidism.

This clonotype was counted at least ten times. As DNA, the CDR3 is TGTGCCAGCAGCCCTCACCCGCTCGGTGAGCAGTTCTTC. Amino acid sequence: CASSPHPLGEQFF. The chain is built from TRBV11-2 and TRBJ2-1; D not certain. Germline V gene data show CDR1 as SGHAT and CDR2 as FQNNGV. V shed 5 bases and J shed 9 bases, with 14 bases lying between them. The CDR3 runs 13 residues.

J is TRBJ2-5 and V is TRBV7-2, with 11 bases identical to TRBD2. V trimming: 7 bases; J trimming: 3 bases; junction bases outside the gene matches: 7. The CDR3 is 15 amino acids. Germline assignment: CDR1 SGHTA and CDR2 FQGNSA. In DNA, the CDR3 is TGTGCCAGCACAAGTCGGGGACTAGCGGAAGAGACCCAGTACTTC. Translated, it gives CASTSRGLAEETQYF.

Of note for this clonotype: A read error may explain this, as a much larger clone is one base away. This chain links TRBV20-1 with TRBJ2-1; D not certain. Germline loops: CDR1 DFQATT, CDR2 SNEGSKA (reference sequence). Trimming took off 5 bases at V and 10 bases at J, with 15 bases between the two ends. The CDR3 is made up of 12 amino acids. In DNA form, the CDR3 reads TGCAGTGCTCGTCCAAGAGAGCCCGAGCAGTTCTTC. Amino acids: CSARPREPEQFF.

This clonotype occurred a few times. The rearrangement joins TRBV7-8 to TRBJ1-5; no definite D call. This CDR3 contains 16 residues. V lost 4 bases, J lost 3 bases, and 16 bases lay in between. Germline-derived CDR1 and CDR2 are SGHVS and FQNEAQ. CDR3 sequence reads: CASSSSRWSINQPQHF. CDR3 bases: TGTGCCAGCAGCTCTAGCCGCTGGAGTATCAATCAGCCCCAGCATTTT.

This clonotype was picked up many times. This chain joins TRBV20-1 and TRBJ1-1; TRBD1 is a possible D gene (5 bases). CDR3 size: 16 residues. Germline V gives CDR1 DFQATT, CDR2 SNEGSKA (reference sequence). Trimming left V 6 bases short and J 4 bases short, with 24 bases between. CDR3 residues: CSAPRGGLYLSTEAFF. CDR3 nucleotides: TGCAGTGCCCCTCGTGGGGGATTATACCTTAGCACTGAAGCTTTCTTT.

At least ten counts were recorded for this clonotype. Here the CDR3 reads CASNTGTYNNEQFF. CDR3 coding DNA: TGTGCCAGCAATACGGGGACGTACAACAATGAGCAGTTCTTC. The rearrangement uses TRBV2 and TRBJ2-1, with D perhaps being TRBD1 or TRBD2 (5 bases each). This CDR3 region has 14 residues. Germline loops: CDR1 SNHLY, CDR2 FYNNEI. V shed 7 bases and J shed 5 bases, with 15 bases lying between them.

The V and J genes are TRBV3-1 and TRBJ2-4; a possible D gene is TRBD2 (7 bases). Germline assignment: CDR1 LGHDT and CDR2 YNNKEL (reference sequence). The CDR3 loop spans 17 amino acids. V lost 1 base and J lost 4, with 17 bases in between. The CDR3 DNA reads TGTGCCAGCAGCCAAGGAGGGGGAGGGATTCGTAAAAACATTCAGTACTTC. It translates to CASSQGGGGIRKNIQYF.

This clonotype occurred many times. The chain couples TRBV12-3 or TRBV12-4 to TRBJ2-7; a weak D match, TRBD1 (5 bases). The CDR3 loop spans 13 amino acids. The germline V and J ends were trimmed by 3 bases and 3 bases, with 9 bases remaining between them. For the CDR3, the DNA is TGTGCCAGCAGTTTTGGGGCGAACTACGAGCAGTACTTC. Its protein is CASSFGANYEQYF.

This clonotype was detected only a few times. The chain recombines TRBV19 with TRBJ1-6, with D unclear. Germline V lookup: CDR1 LNHDA, CDR2 SQIVND (reference sequence). The CDR3 is made up of 15 amino acids. V dropped 3 bases and J dropped 10 bases, with 16 bases sitting between them. This CDR3 reads CASSILDGRNSPLHF. The CDR3 DNA reads TGTGCCAGTAGTATTTTGGACGGGAGGAACTCACCCCTCCACTTT.

The chain couples TRBV12-3 or TRBV12-4 to TRBJ1-1, with D maybe TRBD1 (5 bases). This CDR3 contains 15 residues. Trimming pared 6 bases from V and 4 bases from J, leaving 18 bases between. The CDR3 DNA reads TGTGCCAGCAGCCAAATTCCGGGGGTGAGCACTGAAGCTTTCTTT. Its protein product is CASSQIPGVSTEAFF.

This clonotype was counted once. The chain carries TRBV7-3 and TRBJ2-2; D remains ambiguous. The CDR3 is 14 amino acids. Deletions cut 7 bases from V and 0 bases from J, with 9 bases between. Germline V CDR1 and CDR2: SGHTA, FQGTGA. Here the CDR3 reads CASNDSPNTGELFF. The DNA for the CDR3 is TGTGCCAGCAACGACTCTCCGAACACCGGGGAGCTGTTTTTT.

The V call is TRBV6-2 or TRBV6-3, the J call TRBJ2-7; D gene unclear. The V end lost 4 bases, the J end lost 0 bases, and 16 bases lay between the germline ends. Germline V gene sequence: CDR1 MNHEY, CDR2 SVGEGT. CDR3 length equals 16 residues. The CDR3 protein is CASSSPLYKSSYEQYF. As DNA, the CDR3 is TGTGCCAGCAGTTCTCCGCTGTACAAGAGCTCCTACGAGCAGTACTTC.

This clonotype was recorded at least ten times. The chain's CDR3 is CASINRGTYGYTF. CDR3 in DNA: TGTGCCAGCATTAACAGGGGGACCTATGGCTACACCTTC. The chain uses TRBV28 and TRBJ1-2, with 8 nucleotides matching TRBD1. Germline CDR1 MDHEN, CDR2 SYDVKM. The ends lost 7 bases at V and 4 bases at J; junction bases unmatched: 5. This CDR3 region has 13 residues.

The gene calls are TRBV2 and TRBJ1-2; TRBD1 might be the D (6 bases). The CDR3 spans 13 residues. Germline CDR1 and CDR2: SNHLY and FYNNEI. V was shortened by 4 bases and J by 5 bases, with 11 bases between the two germline ends. As DNA, the CDR3 is TGTGCCAGCAGTGGCGGACAGCGTTATGGCTACACCTTC. Amino acid sequence: CASSGGQRYGYTF.

This clonotype was recorded at least ten times. The chain couples TRBV2 to TRBJ2-7; 7 bases align to TRBD1. V lost 4 bases, J lost 5 bases, and 17 bases stayed unmatched. Germline CDR1 SNHLY, CDR2 FYNNEI. The CDR3 runs to 17 residues. CDR3 bases: TGTGCCAGCAGTGGACTAATGGACAGGACGTTGGAGGACGAGCAGTACTTC. Translating gives CASSGLMDRTLEDEQYF.

This clonotype has a handful of counts. The chain uses TRBV20-1 and TRBJ2-1; possibly TRBD2 for D (6 bases). V was clipped by 3 bases and J by 10 bases, with 19 bases between them. Germline V gene sequence: CDR1 DFQATT, CDR2 SNEGSKA (reference sequence). There are 14 residues in the CDR3. The CDR3 region has the DNA TGCAGTGCTAGTGGGCTAGCGACTAGTGGCGAGCAGTTCTTC. Protein product: CSASGLATSGEQFF.

There are many counts of this clonotype. This chain links TRBV7-9 with TRBJ2-7; 11 positions agree with TRBD2. V was pared by 5 bases and J by 3 bases, with 12 bases of the junction left unmatched. Germline V lookup: CDR1 SEHNR, CDR2 FQNEAQ (reference sequence). CDR3 size: 17 residues. The CDR3 here is CASSPPVAGGRNYEQYF. The CDR3 DNA is TGTGCCAGCAGCCCCCCGGTAGCGGGAGGGCGGAACTACGAGCAGTACTTC. The full variable domain, its missing parts supplied by reference TRBV7-9 and TRBJ2-7, is DTGVSQNPRHKITKRGQNVTFRCDPISEHNRLYWYRQTLGQGPEFLTYFQNEAQLEKSRLLSDRFSAERPKGSFSTLEIQRTEQGDSAMYLCASSPPVAGGRNYEQYFGPGTRLTVT.

This clonotype was picked up many times. The chain links TRBV7-2 to TRBJ2-5; 7 nucleotides agree with TRBD1. This CDR3 comprises 16 residues. The germline V gene has CDR1 SGHTA and CDR2 FQGNSA. Trimming at V came to 1 base and at J to 1 base, leaving 6 bases not matched to a gene. The CDR3 nucleotides are TGTGCCAGCAGCTTAGTGGCAGGGGGTCGCCAAGAGACCCAGTACTTC. Amino acids: CASSLVAGGRQETQYF.

As regards this clonotype: This likely comes from a read error, as the CDR3 has no conserved phenylalanine or tryptophan at its end. The chain has TRBV20-1 and TRBJ1-6; perhaps TRBD1 as D (6 bases). CDR3 length equals 16 residues. From germline, CDR1 is DFQATT and CDR2 SNEGSKA (reference sequence). Deletions cut 3 bases from V and 6 bases from J, with 18 bases between. The CDR3 bases are TGCAGTGCTAGCCCTCTAACAGGGCGGCGTAATTCACCCCTCCACTTA. Its protein is CSASPLTGRRNSPLHL.

In this sample, this clonotype turned up many times. The chain carries TRBV9 and TRBJ2-1, with TRBD2 identical over 11 bases. The CDR3 loop spans 16 amino acids. Trimming took 3 bases from V and 2 from J; bases not matched to a gene: 4. Germline CDR1 SGDLS, CDR2 YYNGEE. In DNA form, the CDR3 reads TGTGCCAGCAGCGCAACTAGCGGGAGAGCCTACAATGAGCAGTTCTTC. Translating it yields CASSATSGRAYNEQFF.

This clonotype was seen at least ten times. This chain uses TRBV28 with TRBJ2-2, with TRBD1 matching over 10 bases. CDR1 MDHEN and CDR2 SYDVKM come from the germline V gene. CDR3 size: 16 residues. The V gene end was trimmed by 5 bases and the J gene end by 0 bases; junction bases not matched to a gene: 3. CDR3 sequence: CASSPGTGANTGELFF. The CDR3 DNA is TGTGCCAGCAGTCCAGGGACAGGGGCGAACACCGGGGAGCTGTTTTTT.

The V gene is TRBV24-1, the J gene TRBJ1-1; 8 nucleotides match TRBD1. CDR3 length equals 15 residues. Germline trimming cut 5 bases from V and 2 bases from J; bases unmatched to any gene: 6. Germline lookup yields CDR1 KGHDR and CDR2 SFDVKD. CDR3 region: CATSGGGQGNTEAFF. In DNA, the CDR3 is TGTGCCACCAGTGGGGGCGGACAGGGCAACACTGAAGCTTTCTTT.

Many counts were recorded for this clonotype. V gene TRBV20-1 combines with J gene TRBJ2-2, with 9 nucleotides matching TRBD2. V gave up 3 bases and J gave up 4 bases; unmatched junction bases: 12. Germline CDR1 and CDR2: DFQATT and SNEGSKA (reference sequence). The length of the CDR3 is 17 residues. In DNA form, the CDR3 reads TGCAGTGCTAGTCCCATGGGTAGCGGGAGCGGCACCGGGGAGCTGTTTTTT. Protein: CSASPMGSGSGTGELFF.

This clonotype was counted between two and nine times. The rearrangement links TRBV29-1 to TRBJ2-3; D gene ambiguous. This CDR3 spans 12 amino acids. Germline values: CDR1 SQVTM, CDR2 ANQGSEA. V was trimmed by 7 bases and J by 1 base, leaving 9 bases between them. The CDR3 DNA sequence: TGCAGCGCTAAAGAAGGCACAGATACGCAGTATTTT. Amino acids: CSAKEGTDTQYF.